This T cell receptor (beta chain) was retrieved from a study of shared clonotypes between healthy human individuals. Findings and caveats of the study: In contrast to clonotypes shared by all four donors, non-shared clonotypes had lower generation probabilities.

The germline V gene has CDR1 SGHTS and CDR2 YDEGEE. This CDR3 contains 11 residues. V shed 2 bases and J shed 9 bases, with 9 bases lying between them. Naive CD8 cells lacked CD45RO and underwent positive selection for CCR7, leaving out terminally differentiated effector memory CD45RA+ cells. All donors qualified as healthy HIV-negative adults and had experienced no recent acute infections or vaccinations. Methods used by the authors: Filtering differed because ImmunoSEQ produced junction-only sequences that carried no quality scores. Clones were read by immunoSEQ multiplex PCR, and TCRdb kept only the in-frame ones, dropping some. V and J calls plus clone size are reproduced from that table; the DNA served to infer D and trimming. The sample holds 630,000 or so clones, about 98% seen once. In regard to this clone: Its antigen remains unknown.

This TCR derives from a man younger than 45 in good health. The sample comprised naive CD8+ T cells sorted from blood. This chain joins TRBV5-8 and TRBJ2-7; maybe TRBD2 (5 bases). CDR3 DNA sequence: TGTGCCAGCAGCTTAGCGGTTACGCAGTACTTC. Amino acid sequence: CASSLAVTQYF.